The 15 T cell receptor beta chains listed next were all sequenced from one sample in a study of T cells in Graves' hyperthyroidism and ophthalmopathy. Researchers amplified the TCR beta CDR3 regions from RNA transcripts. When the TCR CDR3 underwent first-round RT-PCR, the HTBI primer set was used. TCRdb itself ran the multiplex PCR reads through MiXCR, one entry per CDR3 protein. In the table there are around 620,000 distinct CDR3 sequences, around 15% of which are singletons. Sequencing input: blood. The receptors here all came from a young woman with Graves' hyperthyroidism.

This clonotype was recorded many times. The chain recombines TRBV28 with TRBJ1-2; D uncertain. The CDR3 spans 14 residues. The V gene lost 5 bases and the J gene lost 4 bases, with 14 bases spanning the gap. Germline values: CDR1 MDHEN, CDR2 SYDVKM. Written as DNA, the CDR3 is TGTGCCAGCAGTCCCGTTGCGGGGATCTATGGCTACACCTTC. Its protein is CASSPVAGIYGYTF.

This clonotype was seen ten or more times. DNA for the CDR3: TGTGCCTGGAGTTGGGAAAGCACAGATACGCAGTATTTT. Translated, it gives CAWSWESTDTQYF. The rearrangement uses TRBV30 and TRBJ2-3; no reliable D call. Germline loops: CDR1 GTSNPN, CDR2 SVGIG (reference sequence). CDR3 length: 13 residues. Between the trimmed V and J ends, which lost 2 bases and 0 bases, there was a span of 6 bases.

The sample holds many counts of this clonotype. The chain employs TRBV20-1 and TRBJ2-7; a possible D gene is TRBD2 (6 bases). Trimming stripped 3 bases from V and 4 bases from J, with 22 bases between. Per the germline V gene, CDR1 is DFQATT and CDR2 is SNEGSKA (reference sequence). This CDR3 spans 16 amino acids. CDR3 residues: CSASSARRTTGYEQYF. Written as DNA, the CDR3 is TGCAGTGCTAGTTCAGCCCGAAGGACTACTGGATACGAGCAGTACTTC.

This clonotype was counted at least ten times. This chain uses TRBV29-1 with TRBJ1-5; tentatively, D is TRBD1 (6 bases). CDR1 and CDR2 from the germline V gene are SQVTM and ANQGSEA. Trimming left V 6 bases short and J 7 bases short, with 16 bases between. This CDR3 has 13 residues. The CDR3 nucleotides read TGCAGCGTGCTTACAGGGATGGGGCAGCCCCAGCATTTT. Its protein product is CSVLTGMGQPQHF.

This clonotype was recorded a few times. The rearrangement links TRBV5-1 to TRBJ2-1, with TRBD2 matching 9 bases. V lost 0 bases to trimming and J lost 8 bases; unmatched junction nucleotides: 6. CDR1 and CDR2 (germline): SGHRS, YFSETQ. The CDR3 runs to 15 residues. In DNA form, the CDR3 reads TGCGCCAGCAGCTTGGTAGCGGGAGCATCCGATGAGCAGTTCTTC. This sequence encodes CASSLVAGASDEQFF.

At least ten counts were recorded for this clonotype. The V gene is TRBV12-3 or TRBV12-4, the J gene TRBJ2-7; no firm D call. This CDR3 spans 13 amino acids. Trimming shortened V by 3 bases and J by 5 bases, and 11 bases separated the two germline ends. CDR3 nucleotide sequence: TGTGCCAGCAGTTTCACCCTAGGCAACGAGCAGTACTTC. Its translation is CASSFTLGNEQYF.

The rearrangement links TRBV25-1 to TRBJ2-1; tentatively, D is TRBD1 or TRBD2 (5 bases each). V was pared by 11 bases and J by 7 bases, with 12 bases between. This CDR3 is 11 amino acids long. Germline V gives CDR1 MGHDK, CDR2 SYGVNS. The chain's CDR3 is CAARGPNEQFF. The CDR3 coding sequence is TGTGCCGCGAGGGGACCTAATGAGCAGTTCTTC.

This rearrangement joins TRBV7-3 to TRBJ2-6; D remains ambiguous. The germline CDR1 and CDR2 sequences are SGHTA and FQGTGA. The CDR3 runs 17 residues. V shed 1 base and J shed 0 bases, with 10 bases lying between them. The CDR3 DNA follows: TGTGCCAGCAGCTTAAGGGTCGGACCCTCTGGGGCCAACGTCCTGACTTTC. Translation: CASSLRVGPSGANVLTF.

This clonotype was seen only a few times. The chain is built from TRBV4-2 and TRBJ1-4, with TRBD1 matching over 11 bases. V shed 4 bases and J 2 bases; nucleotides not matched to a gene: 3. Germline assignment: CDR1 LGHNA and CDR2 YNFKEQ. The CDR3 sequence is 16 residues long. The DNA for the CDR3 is TGTGCCAGCAGCCCAGGACAGGGGGCGACTAATGAAAAACTGTTTTTT. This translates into CASSPGQGATNEKLFF.

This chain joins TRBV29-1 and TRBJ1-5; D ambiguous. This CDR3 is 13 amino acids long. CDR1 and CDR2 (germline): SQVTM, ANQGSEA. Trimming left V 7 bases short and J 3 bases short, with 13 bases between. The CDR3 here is CSATTENNQPQHF. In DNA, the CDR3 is TGCAGCGCAACAACAGAAAACAATCAGCCCCAGCATTTT.

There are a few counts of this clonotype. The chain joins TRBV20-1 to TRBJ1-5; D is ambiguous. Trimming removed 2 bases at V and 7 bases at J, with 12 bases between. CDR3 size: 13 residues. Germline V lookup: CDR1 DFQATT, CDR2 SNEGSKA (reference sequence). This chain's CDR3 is CSARSLGQQPQHF. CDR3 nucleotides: TGCAGTGCTAGATCGCTAGGGCAGCAGCCCCAGCATTTT.

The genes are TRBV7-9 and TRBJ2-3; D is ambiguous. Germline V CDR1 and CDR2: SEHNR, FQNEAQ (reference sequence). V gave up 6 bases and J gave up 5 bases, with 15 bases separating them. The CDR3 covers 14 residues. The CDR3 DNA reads TGTGCCAGCAGTGATAGCAGGAAGGGAGATACGCAGTATTTT. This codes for CASSDSRKGDTQYF.

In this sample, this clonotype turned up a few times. The CDR3 spells CASGLGTYYEQYF. CDR3 in DNA: TGTGCTAGTGGTTTGGGGACATACTACGAGCAGTACTTC. This sequence joins TRBV12-5 and TRBJ2-7; D may be TRBD1 (5 bases). Germline V gene lookup returns CDR1 LGHNT and CDR2 FRNRAP. Trimming took off 1 base at V and 3 bases at J, with 7 bases between the two ends. The CDR3 contains 13 residues.

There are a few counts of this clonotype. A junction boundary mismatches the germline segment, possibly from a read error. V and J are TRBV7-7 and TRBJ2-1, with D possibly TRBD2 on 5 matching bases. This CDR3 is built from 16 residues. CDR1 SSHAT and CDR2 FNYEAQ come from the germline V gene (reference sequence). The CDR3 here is CASSLNIGSSYNEQFF. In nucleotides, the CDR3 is TGTGCTAGCAGCTTAAATATTGGGAGCTCCTACAATGAGCAGTTCTTC.

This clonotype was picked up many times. The CDR3 DNA is TGTGCCAGCAGCTTCAGTTTAGAGACCCAGTACTTC. Protein: CASSFSLETQYF. The chain carries TRBV7-8 and TRBJ2-5, with D uncertain. The CDR3 loop spans 12 amino acids. Germline CDR1 reads SGHVS; CDR2 reads FQNEAQ. Between the trimmed V and J ends, which lost 3 bases and 4 bases, there was a span of 6 bases.